Below are 5 T cell receptor beta chains sequenced from a single sample in a study of blood T cell repertoires in COVID-19. Method: immunoSEQ multiplex PCR; TCRdb's copy keeps in-frame clones and lacks some. The sample has around 120,000 clones; about 80% are singletons. The specimen was peripheral blood. The source is a human donor in a cohort sampled during active COVID-19.

This clone was counted a few times. V and J are TRBV4-2 and TRBJ1-5; D not resolved. Trimming stripped 4 bases from V and 5 bases from J, with 15 bases between. Germline CDR1 and CDR2: LGHNA and YNFKEQ. The CDR3 runs to 15 residues. The CDR3 loop reads CASSPDERTDQPQHF. CDR3 nucleotides: TGTGCCAGCAGCCCAGATGAGCGGACGGATCAGCCCCAGCATTTT.

This clone was observed a handful of times. The genes are TRBV14 and TRBJ1-3; no firm D call. The V end lost 4 bases, the J end lost 0 bases, and 22 bases lay between the germline ends. The germline V gene encodes CDR1 SGHDN and CDR2 FVKESK. The CDR3 contains 19 residues. CDR3 nucleotides: TGTGCCAGCAGCCCCCGATACCTGAGAGGCTCTGACTCTGGAAACACCATATATTTT. It is translated as CASSPRYLRGSDSGNTIYF.

The chain recombines TRBV9 with TRBJ1-5, with no clear D. V was clipped by 4 bases and J by 6 bases, with 8 bases between them. Germline assignment: CDR1 SGDLS and CDR2 YYNGEE. The CDR3 has 12 amino acids. CDR3 residues: CASSPQPQPQHF. For the CDR3, the DNA is TGTGCCAGCAGCCCACAGCCTCAGCCCCAGCATTTT. Using reference TRBV9 and TRBJ1-5 for the parts outside the CDR3, the full variable domain is DSGVTQTPKHLITATGQRVTLRCSPRSGDLSVYWYQQSLDQGLQFLIQYYNGEERAKGNILERFSAQQFPDLHSELNLSSLELGDSALYFCASSPQPQPQHFGDGTRLSIL.

The genes are TRBV5-8 and TRBJ1-3; TRBD1 matches 7 bases. V lost 4 bases and J lost 4; bases outside the gene matches: 8. Germline-derived CDR1 and CDR2 are SGHTS and YDEGEE. CDR3 size: 15 residues. In DNA, the CDR3 is TGTGCCAGCAGCCCCGACAGGGCCGTCGGAAACACCATATATTTT. Its translation: CASSPDRAVGNTIYF. Filled out from reference TRBV5-8 and TRBJ1-3, the complete variable domain reads EAGVTQSPTHLIKTRGQQATLRCSPISGHTSVYWYQQALGLGLQFLLWYDEGEERNRGNFPPRFSGRQFPNYSSELNVNALELEDSALYLCASSPDRAVGNTIYFGEGSWLTVV.

The rearrangement uses TRBV5-6 and TRBJ2-1, with D possibly being TRBD1 (8 bases). In germline, CDR1 is SGHDT, CDR2 YYEEEE. The CDR3 totals 15 residues. The ends were cut back, 3 bases at V and 7 bases at J, with 17 bases in the middle. In nucleotides, the CDR3 is TGTGCCAGCAGCTATACAGGGGGGGATTCGAATGAGCAGTTCTTC. Residues: CASSYTGGDSNEQFF.